This passage covers 22 T cell receptor beta chains from one sample sequenced in a study of shared clonotypes between healthy human individuals. Repertoires were generated with immunoSEQ multiplex PCR, while TCRdb's copy carries only in-frame clones and drops some. The sample has 950,000 to 1,100,000 clones, around 82% seen once. The specimen was memory CD4+ T cells from PBMCs. Subset indicated: CD45RA-negative fraction. The source is a young man in good health. Some clones in this sample may be carry-over from other donors' samples.

Regarding this clone: The same CDR3 is also encoded by other DNA sequences in this sample. The chain is built from TRBV7-2 and TRBJ2-5; no definite D call. V dropped 2 bases and J dropped 4 bases, with 5 bases sitting between them. Germline V gene sequence: CDR1 SGHTA, CDR2 FQGNSA. The CDR3 covers 12 residues. CDR3 sequence (DNA): TGTGCCAGCAGCTTAAGCGTAGAGACCCAGTACTTC. Translation: CASSLSVETQYF. Full variable domain (remainder filled in from reference TRBV7-2 and TRBJ2-5): GAGVSQSPSNKVTEKGKDVELRCDPISGHTALYWYRQSLGQGLEFLIYFQGNSAPDKSGLPSDRFSAERTGGSVSTLTIQRTQQEDSAVYLCASSLSVETQYFGPGTRLLVL.

The J gene is TRBJ1-1, the V gene TRBV6-5; possibly TRBD1 for D (5 bases). This CDR3 comprises 14 residues. Trimming left V 4 bases short and J 3 bases short, with 12 bases between. Germline CDR1 and CDR2: MNHEY and SVGAGI. The CDR3 DNA follows: TGTGCCAGCAGTTTGTCAGGGAGCTACACTGAAGCTTTCTTT. It specifies CASSLSGSYTEAFF.

This clone is a singleton in its sample. This rearrangement joins TRBV5-1 to TRBJ2-7; 9 bases match TRBD2. Unmatched junction bases numbered 15, after V lost 3 bases and J lost 2 bases. The CDR3 is 18 residues long. Germline assignment: CDR1 SGHRS and CDR2 YFSETQ. CDR3 region: CASSSHLRGLAGTYEQYF. In DNA form, the CDR3 reads TGCGCCAGCAGCTCTCACCTACGTGGGCTAGCGGGGACCTACGAGCAGTACTTC.

The chain recombines TRBV6-5 with TRBJ2-7, with TRBD1 identical over 9 bases. The V and J ends lost 6 bases and 8 bases, in that order; junction bases with no gene match: 11. CDR1 and CDR2 from the germline V gene are MNHEY and SVGAGI. The CDR3 is 14 amino acids. CDR3 in amino acids: CASSSGTGKRQQYF. The CDR3 DNA is TGTGCCAGCAGCTCCGGGACAGGGAAAAGGCAGCAGTACTTC.

The chain is built from TRBV9 and TRBJ2-7; 9 nucleotides align to TRBD1. V trimming: 0 bases; J trimming: 7 bases; junction bases outside the gene matches: 5. CDR1 SGDLS and CDR2 YYNGEE come from the germline V gene. The CDR3 extends over 14 amino acids. In DNA, the CDR3 is TGTGCCAGCAGCGTAGAGGACAGGGGAAGTGAGCAGTACTTC. Protein: CASSVEDRGSEQYF.

The rearrangement links TRBV7-9 to TRBJ2-7, with D unclear. CDR3 length equals 14 residues. V dropped 5 bases and J dropped 4 bases, with 15 bases sitting between them. Per the germline V gene, CDR1 is SEHNR and CDR2 is FQNEAQ (reference sequence). Here the CDR3 DNA reads TGTGCCAGCAGCCCGCGGTCAGACCTTTACGAGCAGTACTTC. Translated: CASSPRSDLYEQYF.

This chain connects TRBV7-2 to TRBJ2-4, with D possibly TRBD1 on 5 matching bases. This CDR3 comprises 15 residues. Germline loops: CDR1 SGHTA, CDR2 FQGNSA. Trimming took 1 base from V and 5 from J, leaving 12 bases between them. CDR3: CASSLEWGRENIQYF. The DNA for the CDR3 is TGTGCCAGCAGCTTAGAGTGGGGCCGCGAAAACATTCAGTACTTC.

This clone was seen once. This chain joins TRBV18 and TRBJ2-2; 10 nucleotides match TRBD1. The CDR3 loop spans 15 amino acids. The junction had 7 bases not matched to a gene; V was cut back by 8 bases and J by 4 bases. The germline V gene encodes CDR1 KGHSH and CDR2 LQKENI. The CDR3 loop is CASRAGTGATGELFF. The CDR3 DNA sequence: TGTGCCAGCCGGGCCGGGACAGGGGCCACCGGGGAGCTGTTTTTT.

This clone was picked up one time. The CDR3 sequence is CASSLRTGTGTDEQYF. The DNA for the CDR3 is TGTGCCAGCAGTTTGCGAACCGGGACAGGGACCGACGAGCAGTACTTC. This chain uses TRBV28 with TRBJ2-7, with 9 nucleotides matching TRBD1. The CDR3 sequence is 16 residues long. Germline V gene sequence: CDR1 MDHEN, CDR2 SYDVKM. The J segment lost 5 bases and the V segment lost 3 bases, leaving 11 bases of the junction unmatched. The whole variable domain, filled in from reference TRBV28 and TRBJ2-7, reads DVKVTQSSRYLVKRTGEKVFLECVQDMDHENMFWYRQDPGLGLRLIYFSYDVKMKEKGDIPEGYSVSREKKERFSLILESASTNQTSMYLCASSLRTGTGTDEQYFGPGTRLTVT.

The J gene is TRBJ2-3, the V gene TRBV7-2; 9 positions agree with TRBD1. The germline CDR1 and CDR2 sequences are SGHTA and FQGNSA. The CDR3 is 16 amino acids. The V gene end was trimmed by 0 bases and the J gene end by 1 base; junction bases not matched to a gene: 2. Here the CDR3 reads CASSLAWTGGTDTQYF. Here the CDR3 DNA reads TGTGCCAGCAGCTTAGCATGGACAGGGGGCACAGATACGCAGTATTTT.

V usage is TRBV7-2 and J usage is TRBJ2-1, with TRBD2 matching 9 bases. The length of the CDR3 is 15 residues. From germline, CDR1 is SGHTA and CDR2 FQGNSA. V shed 4 bases and J 8 bases; nucleotides not matched to a gene: 9. DNA of the CDR3: TGTGCCAGCAGCTCGCGCGGGACTAGCCTCTATGAGCAGTTCTTC. Residues: CASSSRGTSLYEQFF.

With respect to this clone: The junction does not match germline at one end; this may be a read error. The chain carries TRBV28 and TRBJ2-7; maybe TRBD2 (5 bases). This CDR3 is built from 12 residues. CDR1 is MDHEN and CDR2 is SYDVKM in the germline V gene. The CDR3 nucleotides are TGTGCCACCAGTTTCTCTACTAGGGAGCAGTACTTC. As protein: CATSFSTREQYF.

Remarks on this clone: A read error may explain this, as a much larger clone is one base away. The chain uses TRBV5-1 and TRBJ2-7, with 9 bases matching TRBD2. CDR1 and CDR2 from the germline V gene are SGHRS and YFSETQ. V lost 4 bases to trimming and J lost 4 bases; unmatched junction nucleotides: 9. CDR3 size: 15 residues. The CDR3 nucleotides read TGCGCCAGCAGCCTAGGGACTAGCAGGAGGTACGAGCAGTACTTC. The encoded protein is CASSLGTSRRYEQYF.

V and J are TRBV19 and TRBJ1-5; D unresolved. V dropped 3 bases and J dropped 0 bases, with 9 bases sitting between them. The CDR3 contains 15 residues. CDR1 LNHDA and CDR2 SQIVND come from the germline V gene (reference sequence). The CDR3 DNA is TGTGCCAGTAGTATCGCCTCCTATAGCAATCAGCCCCAGCATTTT. Encoded protein: CASSIASYSNQPQHF.

V gene TRBV29-1 combines with J gene TRBJ1-3; possibly TRBD1 for D (6 bases). Trimming removed 4 bases from V and 8 bases from J, with 21 bases in between. The CDR3 is 15 amino acids. Germline lookup yields CDR1 SQVTM and CDR2 ANQGSEA. This CDR3 reads CSVVGGLQGADTIYF. The CDR3 nucleotides read TGCAGCGTTGTAGGGGGGTTACAGGGAGCGGACACCATATATTTT.

CDR3 bases: TGTGCCAGTACCTCAACAGGGGACATTAATCAGCCCCAGCATTTT. Translated: CASTSTGDINQPQHF. The chain is built from TRBV19 and TRBJ1-5; 7 bases fit TRBD1. Germline CDR1 reads LNHDA; CDR2 reads SQIVND (reference sequence). The J segment lost 4 bases and the V segment lost 7 bases, leaving 10 bases of the junction unmatched. The CDR3 is 15 amino acids.

The count of this clone is one. With a far larger clone one base away, a read error is the likely cause. This chain connects TRBV28 to TRBJ1-5, with D possibly being TRBD1 (5 bases). V lost 2 bases, J lost 5 bases, and 13 bases lay in between. The CDR3 loop spans 15 amino acids. Looked up from germline, CDR1 is MDHEN and CDR2 is SYDVKM. CDR3 in amino acids: CASSLGGMGDQPQHF. CDR3 bases: TGTGCCAGCAGTTTAGGCGGCATGGGGGATCAGCCCCAGCATTTT. The whole variable domain, remainder taken from reference TRBV28 and TRBJ1-5, is DVKVTQSSRYLVKRTGEKVFLECVQDMDHENMFWYRQDPGLGLRLIYFSYDVKMKEKGDIPEGYSVSREKKERFSLILESASTNQTSMYLCASSLGGMGDQPQHFGDGTRLSIL.

A word on this clone: The sample has other DNA sequences that encode this CDR3 too. The gene calls are TRBV4-1 and TRBJ1-1, with no clear D. Germline V gene sequence: CDR1 MGHRA, CDR2 YSYEKL. The CDR3 is made up of 14 amino acids. The V and J ends lost 1 base and 1 base respectively, with 7 bases between them. Written as DNA, the CDR3 is TGCGCCAGCAGCCAAGGGTATGGGAACACTGAAGCTTTCTTT. Amino acids: CASSQGYGNTEAFF.

V and J are TRBV7-8 and TRBJ2-1; 11 nucleotides match TRBD2. The CDR3 has 15 amino acids. J lost 7 bases, V lost 1 base, and 3 bases had no gene match. Germline loops: CDR1 SGHVS, CDR2 FQNEAQ. CDR3 DNA: TGTGCCAGCAGCTTAGGACTAGCGGGAATGAATGAGCAGTTCTTC. Encoded protein: CASSLGLAGMNEQFF.

The V gene is TRBV29-1, the J gene TRBJ1-5; 7 bases match TRBD1. The germline CDR1 and CDR2 sequences are SQVTM and ANQGSEA. The CDR3 length is 14 residues. V was clipped by 4 bases and J by 5 bases; unmatched bases: 8. This chain's CDR3 is CSVGTGSRDQPQHF. The CDR3 bases are TGCAGCGTTGGGACAGGTTCACGAGATCAGCCCCAGCATTTT.

This clone was seen once. CDR3 coding DNA: TGTGCCAGCAGCTTAGCGGCAGTCGACCAGCCCCAGCATTTT. It translates to CASSLAAVDQPQHF. The rearrangement links TRBV7-2 to TRBJ1-5; D gene unclear. Between the trimmed V and J ends, which lost 0 bases and 7 bases, there was a span of 10 bases. Germline V CDR1 and CDR2: SGHTA, FQGNSA. This CDR3 has 14 amino acids. Variable domain in full (rest from reference TRBV7-2 and TRBJ1-5): GAGVSQSPSNKVTEKGKDVELRCDPISGHTALYWYRQSLGQGLEFLIYFQGNSAPDKSGLPSDRFSAERTGGSVSTLTIQRTQQEDSAVYLCASSLAAVDQPQHFGDGTRLSIL.

The sample holds one count of this clone. V is TRBV7-2 and J is TRBJ2-3, with D unresolved. V was shortened by 4 bases and J by 2 bases, with 13 bases between the two germline ends. Germline CDR1 and CDR2: SGHTA and FQGNSA. The CDR3 consists of 15 residues. This CDR3 is CASSYLSYDTDTQYF. CDR3 in DNA: TGTGCCAGCAGCTATCTATCCTATGACACAGATACGCAGTATTTT.